One and the same sample provided the 29 T cell receptor beta chains below, sequenced in a study of CD8 T cells in ankylosing spondylitis (dated by TCRdb to about 2017). The library was made by 5' RACE. Data came from an Illumina HiSeq 2500. TCRdb reprocessed the public reads (quality trimming at Q25 with fastp, clone calling with MiXCR) and kept in-frame beta chains. All rows with the same CDR3 protein become a single entry with the most common DNA and genes. This sample is represented by hundreds of thousands of distinct CDR3 sequences; 20% to 25% of them were singletons. The ten top clones hold around 13% of the sample. The material sequenced was blood, either unsorted or a sorted T cell fraction (not recorded which). All receptors derive from a male donor with ankylosing spondylitis or in good health (not recorded which).

The chain is built from TRBV6-1 and TRBJ2-3; D not resolved. CDR1 MNHNS and CDR2 SASEGT come from the germline V gene. This CDR3 is 13 amino acids long. V lost 2 bases to trimming and J lost 7 bases, with 10 bases between them. The CDR3 nucleotides are TGTGCCAGCAGTGAACTGAGCGCGAATACGCAGTATTTT. This encodes CASSELSANTQYF.

The table lists this clonotype with a few counts. This CDR3 is CASSTQQRAEETQYF. The DNA of the CDR3 is TGTGCCAGCAGCACACAACAGAGGGCGGAAGAGACCCAGTACTTC. V is TRBV5-5 and J is TRBJ2-5; D possibly corresponds to TRBD2 (5 bases). The germline gives CDR1 SGHKS, CDR2 YYEKEE (reference sequence). There are 15 residues in the CDR3. V shed 4 bases and J shed 3 bases, with 16 bases lying between them.

V gene TRBV7-9 combines with J gene TRBJ2-1; the D is unclear. Trimming removed 1 base at V and 5 bases at J, with 12 bases between. The germline CDR1 and CDR2 sequences are SEHNR and FQNEAQ (reference sequence). This CDR3 is 15 amino acids long. CDR3 DNA: TGTGCCAGCAGCTTAGATTTCACGGTTGACAATGAGCAGTTCTTC. Translated: CASSLDFTVDNEQFF.

V and J are TRBV11-3 and TRBJ2-5; D possibly corresponds to TRBD2 (7 bases). Trimming took off 5 bases at V and 5 bases at J, with 18 bases between the two ends. CDR3 length equals 15 residues. CDR1 is SGHNT, CDR2 YENEEA, per germline. The CDR3 is CASSRSAGAGETQYF. Written as DNA, the CDR3 is TGTGCCAGCAGCAGGAGTGCGGGGGCAGGGGAGACCCAGTACTTC.

This clonotype appeared a few times. This chain links TRBV6-5 with TRBJ2-7; weak D call: TRBD2 (6 bases). This CDR3 has 13 residues. CDR1 is MNHEY and CDR2 is SVGAGI in the germline V gene. With 2 bases removed from V and 4 bases from J, the gap between germline ends came to 9 bases. In DNA form, the CDR3 reads TGTGCCAGCAGTTACGGGACTTTATACGAGCAGTACTTC. This translates into CASSYGTLYEQYF.

J is TRBJ2-1 and V is TRBV9; 8 bases agree with TRBD1. CDR1 is SGDLS and CDR2 is YYNGEE in the germline V gene. J gave up 7 bases and V 2 bases, and 8 bases lay outside the gene matches. The CDR3 is 15 residues long. The CDR3: CASSVSGGFGNEQFF. Written as DNA, the CDR3 is TGTGCCAGCAGCGTTTCAGGGGGCTTCGGGAATGAGCAGTTCTTC.

The rearrangement links TRBV12-3 or TRBV12-4 to TRBJ2-2, with D possibly TRBD1 on 7 matching bases. The CDR3 contains 13 residues. Trimming stripped 5 bases from V and 7 bases from J, with 11 bases between. The CDR3 protein is CASSAGGIGELFF. CDR3 nucleotides: TGTGCCAGCAGTGCAGGGGGGATCGGGGAGCTGTTTTTT.

This clonotype was observed a few times. The chain uses TRBV20-1 and TRBJ2-2; 8 bases agree with TRBD2. This CDR3 comprises 13 residues. After removal of 6 bases from V and 6 bases from J, the junction contained 6 bases not matched to a gene. Germline CDR1 DFQATT, CDR2 SNEGSKA (reference sequence). The CDR3 nucleotides are TGCAGTGCGAGCTCGGGGGGGCCCGGGGAGCTGTTTTTT. Translating gives CSASSGGPGELFF.

This clonotype occurred a few times. This chain joins TRBV20-1 and TRBJ2-1; D uncertain. Germline CDR1 DFQATT, CDR2 SNEGSKA (reference sequence). CDR3 length: 13 amino acids. V was clipped by 1 base and J by 6 bases, with 10 bases between them. The CDR3 sequence: CSARGPMANEQFF. The CDR3 coding sequence is TGCAGTGCTAGAGGGCCCATGGCCAATGAGCAGTTCTTC.

This chain joins TRBV9 and TRBJ2-5; D unclear. The germline V gene encodes CDR1 SGDLS and CDR2 YYNGEE. Trimming took 3 bases from V and 5 from J, leaving 8 bases between them. This CDR3 region has 12 residues. CDR3 DNA: TGTGCCAGCAGCGACTCTCGGGAGACCCAGTACTTC. Translation: CASSDSRETQYF.

This clonotype has only a few counts. CDR3 residues: CSVVGGRQGPSGANVLTF. The CDR3 coding sequence is TGCAGCGTTGTAGGGGGACGACAGGGCCCCTCTGGGGCCAACGTCCTGACTTTC. J is TRBJ2-6 and V is TRBV29-1, with 7 bases identical to TRBD1. Germline CDR1 is SQVTM and CDR2 is ANQGSEA. The J segment lost 0 bases and the V segment lost 4 bases, leaving 12 bases of the junction unmatched. CDR3 length: 18 residues.

This rearrangement joins TRBV11-2 to TRBJ2-1; no firm D call. V was pared by 0 bases and J by 0 bases, with 12 bases between. Germline V lookup: CDR1 SGHAT, CDR2 FQNNGV. The CDR3 runs 17 residues. CDR3 DNA: TGTGCCAGCAGCTTAGATCCTTTCATAAGCTCCTACAATGAGCAGTTCTTC. Translation: CASSLDPFISSYNEQFF.

The rearrangement links TRBV10-1 to TRBJ2-3; 8 nucleotides line up with TRBD1. Germline CDR1 is WNHNN and CDR2 is SYGVQD (reference sequence). The ends lost 2 bases at V and 4 bases at J; junction bases unmatched: 2. The CDR3 is made up of 14 amino acids. Here the CDR3 DNA reads TGCGCCAGCAGTGAGGCGACAGGGGCAGATACGCAGTATTTT. The encoded protein is CASSEATGADTQYF.

A few counts support this clonotype. The rearrangement joins TRBV12-3 or TRBV12-4 to TRBJ2-7; the D gene is possibly TRBD2 (6 bases). V was clipped by 3 bases and J by 7 bases, with 25 bases between them. This CDR3 is 17 amino acids long. CDR3 loop: CASSFQPLPEGAGEQYF. In DNA, the CDR3 is TGTGCCAGCAGTTTCCAACCCCTGCCGGAAGGGGCGGGGGAGCAGTACTTC.

This clonotype was observed a handful of times. The J gene is TRBJ2-3, the V gene TRBV12-3 or TRBV12-4, with 15 bases matching TRBD2. Trimming at V came to 5 bases and at J to 6 bases, leaving 6 bases not matched to a gene. The CDR3 is 16 residues long. This chain's CDR3 is CASSPWTSGGADTQYF. The CDR3 bases are TGTGCCAGCAGTCCTTGGACTAGCGGGGGGGCCGATACGCAGTATTTT.

This clonotype occurred a few times. V usage is TRBV10-2 and J usage is TRBJ2-1, with D uncertain. Trimming shortened V by 3 bases and J by 6 bases, and 9 bases separated the two germline ends. CDR1 is WSHSY, CDR2 SAAADI, per germline. The CDR3 loop spans 13 amino acids. CDR3 in amino acids: CASSDYATNEQFF. The CDR3 bases are TGCGCCAGCAGTGATTATGCCACCAATGAGCAGTTCTTC.

The chain recombines TRBV6-1 with TRBJ2-1; perhaps TRBD2 as D (5 bases). The V end lost 7 bases, the J end lost 0 bases, and 10 bases lay between the germline ends. The CDR3 sequence is 14 residues long. CDR1 is MNHNS and CDR2 is SASEGT in the germline V gene. DNA for the CDR3: TGTGCCAGCAATGGAGGTACCTCCTACAATGAGCAGTTCTTC. Translating it yields CASNGGTSYNEQFF.

V and J are TRBV5-1 and TRBJ2-5; D is undetermined. This CDR3 has 13 amino acids. Trimming took off 1 base at V and 5 bases at J, with 9 bases between the two ends. CDR1 and CDR2 (germline): SGHRS, YFSETQ. In DNA, the CDR3 is TGCGCCAGCAGCTTGAATTACCGTGAGACCCAGTACTTC. Residues: CASSLNYRETQYF.

The V and J genes are TRBV7-9 and TRBJ2-7; D not certain. Germline V gives CDR1 SEHNR, CDR2 FQNEAQ (reference sequence). The CDR3 length is 15 residues. V was shortened by 1 base and J by 0 bases, with 10 bases between the two germline ends. CDR3 amino acids: CASSLGAPDSYEQYF. The CDR3 DNA is TGTGCCAGCAGCTTAGGAGCACCGGACTCCTACGAGCAGTACTTC.

The genes are TRBV10-2 and TRBJ2-5; 7 bases are a match to TRBD1. Germline CDR1 is WSHSY and CDR2 is SAAADI. This CDR3 is 14 amino acids long. With 4 bases clipped from V and 5 bases from J, the junction kept 7 bases outside the gene matches. CDR3 protein: CASSVSRGLETQYF. The CDR3 DNA is TGCGCCAGCAGTGTGTCCAGGGGGTTGGAGACCCAGTACTTC.

This chain links TRBV27 with TRBJ1-2, with TRBD1 identical over 8 bases. V lost 5 bases, J lost 4 bases, and 9 bases stayed unmatched. This CDR3 contains 15 residues. Germline V gene sequence: CDR1 MNHEY, CDR2 SMNVEV (reference sequence). The DNA of the CDR3 is TGTGCCAGCAGTAGCAGGACAGGGCTCACCTATGGCTACACCTTC. Translated, it gives CASSSRTGLTYGYTF.

The chain joins TRBV6-1 to TRBJ2-3; D gene ambiguous. Germline values: CDR1 MNHNS, CDR2 SASEGT. V lost 7 bases and J 1 base, leaving 18 bases between the germline ends. The CDR3 runs 16 residues. The CDR3 here is CASNLHMGSGTDTQYF. The DNA of the CDR3 is TGTGCCAGCAACCTTCATATGGGGTCTGGCACAGATACGCAGTATTTT.

The CDR3 DNA sequence: TGTGCCAGCAGCTTAGAGTGGGGATCCACAGATACGCAGTATTTT. Its protein product is CASSLEWGSTDTQYF. The genes are TRBV7-6 and TRBJ2-3; D uncertain. CDR3 length: 15 residues. Trimming pared 1 base from V and 2 bases from J, leaving 10 bases between. Germline V gene lookup returns CDR1 SGHVS and CDR2 FNYEAQ.

The sample holds a few counts of this clonotype. The CDR3 is CATPDRTIDTQYF. For the CDR3, the DNA is TGTGCCACCCCGGACAGAACCATAGATACGCAGTATTTT. The gene calls are TRBV7-2 and TRBJ2-3; the D gene is possibly TRBD1 (6 bases). Germline V gene data show CDR1 as SGHTA and CDR2 as FQGNSA. The CDR3 has 13 residues. V lost 10 bases, J lost 5 bases, and 16 bases lay in between. The entire variable domain, with the rest obtained from reference TRBV7-2 and TRBJ2-3, is as follows: GAGVSQSPSNKVTEKGKDVELRCDPISGHTALYWYRQSLGQGLEFLIYFQGNSAPDKSGLPSDRFSAERTGGSVSTLTIQRTQQEDSAVYLCATPDRTIDTQYFGPGTRLTVL.

The CDR3 here is CSVVGDRLYEQYF. The CDR3 DNA sequence: TGCAGCGTTGTTGGGGACAGGCTGTACGAGCAGTACTTC. The chain links TRBV29-1 to TRBJ2-7; 8 nucleotides agree with TRBD1. The CDR3 has 13 amino acids. The ends lost 4 bases at V and 4 bases at J; junction bases unmatched: 6. Germline CDR1 reads SQVTM; CDR2 reads ANQGSEA.

CDR3 nucleotide sequence: TGTGCCACCAGTGATGAGACTAGCGGGGGGCAAGAGACCCAGTACTTC. Residues: CATSDETSGGQETQYF. The chain is built from TRBV24-1 and TRBJ2-5; TRBD2 agrees at 13 bases. J lost 2 bases, V lost 3 bases, and 2 bases had no gene match. The germline V gene has CDR1 KGHDR and CDR2 SFDVKD. The CDR3 runs to 16 residues.

The rearrangement joins TRBV20-1 to TRBJ2-6; 7 bases fit TRBD1. V was clipped by 0 bases and J by 0 bases; unmatched bases: 5. Germline CDR1 and CDR2: DFQATT and SNEGSKA (reference sequence). The CDR3 is 17 amino acids. CDR3 sequence (DNA): TGCAGTGCTAGAGATGCGACAGGGACCTCTGGGGCCAACGTCCTGACTTTC. It is translated as CSARDATGTSGANVLTF.

This clonotype has more than one count but fewer than ten. The V gene is TRBV7-9, the J gene TRBJ2-1, with 8 bases aligning to TRBD1. Unmatched junction bases numbered 7, after V lost 4 bases and J lost 5 bases. Germline values: CDR1 SEHNR, CDR2 FQNEAQ (reference sequence). The CDR3 runs 15 residues. The chain's CDR3 is CASSYGQGADNEQFF. DNA of the CDR3: TGTGCCAGCAGCTACGGGCAGGGGGCAGACAATGAGCAGTTCTTC.

This rearrangement joins TRBV7-9 to TRBJ2-7; D possibly uses TRBD1 or TRBD2 (5 bases each). CDR1 and CDR2 from the germline V gene are SEHNR and FQNEAQ (reference sequence). This CDR3 comprises 13 residues. Trimming took 4 bases from V and 6 from J, leaving 13 bases between them. The CDR3: CASSSPGRGEQYF. As DNA, the CDR3 is TGTGCCAGCAGCTCCCCAGGGAGAGGCGAGCAGTACTTC.